Listed below are T cell receptor beta chains from one sample, sequenced in a study of identical twins. TCRdb re-analysed the 5' RACE reads in MiXCR, keeping a single row per CDR3 protein. The table lists roughly 630,000 distinct CDR3 sequences, just over 7% of them singletons. In addition, the sample was reused for a study of yellow fever vaccine responses in identical twins.

Sequencing was done on a sample of PBMCs. All receptors derive from a young woman in good health. CDR3s leave out the opening cysteine and the closing phenylalanine or tryptophan.

V: TRBV4-2
J: TRBJ2-3
length: 10
CDR3: ASSTSADTQY

V: TRBV28
J: TRBJ2-1
length: 12
CDR3: ASSFGRTYNEQF

V: TRBV4-1
J: TRBJ1-2
length: 11
CDR3: ASAMDRGYGYT

V: TRBV11-3
J: TRBJ2-7
length: 11
CDR3: ASNSNGLPEQY

V: TRBV5-1
J: TRBJ2-1
length: 14
CDR3: ASSLVGAGAWNEQF

V: TRBV29-1
J: TRBJ2-1
length: 12
CDR3: SVEWRVSYNEQF

V: TRBV12-3/TRBV12-4
J: TRBJ1-5
length: 12
CDR3: ASSLRGMRQPQH

V: TRBV12-3/TRBV12-4
J: TRBJ1-5
length: 13
CDR3: ASSLSDREAQPQH

V: TRBV21-1
J: TRBJ2-3
length: 15
CDR3: ASSNSKERECTDTQY

V: TRBV12-3/TRBV12-4
J: TRBJ2-1
length: 12
CDR3: ASGSRDSYNEQF

V: TRBV6-1
J: TRBJ2-5
length: 13
CDR3: ASSQLGTGQETQY

V: TRBV12-3/TRBV12-4
J: -
length: 11
CDR3: ASSRTEGQPQY

V: TRBV4-2
J: TRBJ2-7
length: 14
CDR3: ASSQVGGLDTYEQY

V: TRBV5-1
J: TRBJ2-5
length: 13
CDR3: ASSLSSGSRETQY

V: TRBV6-5
J: TRBJ2-1
length: 16
CDR3: ASSYFGGFGQIYNEQF

V: TRBV6-1
J: TRBJ2-1
length: 13
CDR3: ASRRTSFGHNEQF

V: TRBV20-1
J: TRBJ2-1
length: 15
CDR3: SARRRLRGENYNEQF

V: TRBV4-2
J: TRBJ2-5
length: 15
CDR3: ASSQYPPSGGGETQY

V: TRBV5-1
J: TRBJ2-1
length: 13
CDR3: ASSSKQGFYDEQF

V: TRBV18
J: TRBJ2-5
length: 12
CDR3: ASSPFTGKETQY

V: TRBV9
J: TRBJ2-3
length: 14
CDR3: ASSFSGTGGYDTQY

V: TRBV6-2/TRBV6-3
J: TRBJ2-7
length: 12
CDR3: ASSSSGRTYEQY

V: TRBV18
J: TRBJ2-7
length: 15
CDR3: ASSLLGTGGTGYEQY